Following are 14 T cell receptor beta chains from one sample sequenced in a study of CD8+CD57+ T cells in acquired aplastic anemia. Genomic DNA was employed as the template in profiling TCR beta VDJ and CDR3. From the reads, TCRdb called clonotypes with MiXCR, one entry per CDR3 protein. Here the sample spans under 250,000 distinct CDR3 sequences, approximately 35% being singletons. The specimen was sorted CD4+, CD8+, or CD8+CD57+ T cells (not recorded which) from PBMCs. The receptors come from a human donor in good health, serving as a control.

This clonotype was detected only once. The chain joins TRBV25-1 to TRBJ2-7; the match to TRBD2 covers 10 bases. Trimming cost V 6 bases and J 7 bases; bases outside gene matches: 21. Germline assignment: CDR1 MGHDK and CDR2 SYGVNS. This CDR3 spans 18 amino acids. The CDR3 loop reads CASSLAGGASGGAKEQYF. DNA of the CDR3: TGTGCCAGCAGCTTAGCAGGGGGGGCCAGCGGGGGGGCAAAGGAGCAGTACTTC.

V usage is TRBV7-9 and J usage is TRBJ1-1; possible D gene TRBD1, 5 bases. Germline loops: CDR1 SEHNR, CDR2 FQNEAQ (reference sequence). The CDR3 consists of 15 residues. Trimming removed 1 base at V and 7 bases at J, with 16 bases between. CDR3 sequence reads: CASSLDFWQGNEAFF. CDR3 nucleotides: TGTGCCAGCAGCTTAGATTTTTGGCAGGGAAATGAAGCTTTCTTT. The entire variable domain, with the rest obtained from reference TRBV7-9 and TRBJ1-1, is as follows: DTGVSQNPRHKITKRGQNVTFRCDPISEHNRLYWYRQTLGQGPEFLTYFQNEAQLEKSRLLSDRFSAERPKGSFSTLEIQRTEQGDSAMYLCASSLDFWQGNEAFFGQGTRLTVV.

This clonotype was found once. J is TRBJ2-3 and V is TRBV7-2; no firm D call. V was trimmed by 8 bases and J by 2 bases, leaving 11 bases between them. Germline CDR1 reads SGHTA; CDR2 reads FQGNSA. This CDR3 comprises 13 residues. The CDR3 protein is CASGVTHTDTQYF. CDR3 sequence (DNA): TGTGCCAGCGGCGTAACTCACACAGATACGCAGTATTTT.

CDR3 sequence: CSASQSNEQFF. Written as DNA, the CDR3 is TGCAGTGCTAGCCAGAGCAATGAGCAGTTCTTC. The chain has TRBV20-1 and TRBJ2-1; D unclear. CDR3 length equals 11 residues. Trimming shortened V by 3 bases and J by 6 bases, and 6 bases separated the two germline ends. The germline V gene has CDR1 DFQATT and CDR2 SNEGSKA (reference sequence).

To note about this clonotype: A read error may be the cause here, since a much bigger clone is one base away. The chain carries TRBV20-1 and TRBJ1-1; D unclear. Per the germline V gene, CDR1 is DFQATT and CDR2 is SNEGSKA (reference sequence). This CDR3 comprises 11 residues. V dropped 4 bases and J dropped 4 bases, with 7 bases sitting between them. The DNA of the CDR3 is TGCAGTGCTAAAGGGAGCACTGAAGCTTTCTTT. This gives the protein CSAKGSTEAFF.

This sequence joins TRBV12-3 or TRBV12-4 and TRBJ1-1; TRBD1 matches at 8 bases. The CDR3 loop spans 18 amino acids. The J segment lost 3 bases and the V segment lost 4 bases, leaving 16 bases of the junction unmatched. CDR3 sequence: CASSSGGFGTGGDTEAFF. CDR3 in DNA: TGTGCCAGCAGTTCTGGGGGCTTTGGGACAGGTGGTGACACTGAAGCTTTCTTT.

This clonotype was observed at least ten times. This chain joins TRBV2 and TRBJ2-3; 10 bases align to TRBD1. The ends lost 7 bases at V and 6 bases at J; junction bases unmatched: 4. Germline CDR1 SNHLY, CDR2 FYNNEI. The CDR3 has 13 amino acids. The CDR3 bases are TGTGCCAGCATCGGGGACAGGGGCGATACGCAGTATTTT. Translating it yields CASIGDRGDTQYF.

The chain has TRBV2 and TRBJ2-7; 14 bases are a match to TRBD2. CDR1 is SNHLY and CDR2 is FYNNEI in the germline V gene. There are 17 residues in the CDR3. V dropped 6 bases and J dropped 0; count of bases not matched to a gene: 7. The CDR3 is CASRGTSGGRSSYEQYF. The DNA of the CDR3 is TGTGCCAGCAGAGGGACTAGCGGGGGCCGGAGCTCCTACGAGCAGTACTTC.

The rearrangement links TRBV7-1 to TRBJ1-6; possible D gene TRBD1, 5 bases. TRBV7-1 is known as an ORF, though its function is uncertain. The CDR3 is 17 residues long. The V and J ends lost 3 bases and 3 bases respectively, with 15 bases between them. CDR3 in DNA: TGTGCCAGCAGCTCCCGAGCGTCAGGGATCTATAATTCACCCCTCCACTTT. Translation: CASSSRASGIYNSPLHF.

J is TRBJ1-1 and V is TRBV24-1, with D uncertain. Trimming left V 5 bases short and J 4 bases short, with 19 bases between. The CDR3 has 16 amino acids. Germline CDR1 is KGHDR and CDR2 is SFDVKD. CDR3 amino acids: CATSAPIAGEGTEAFF. The CDR3 DNA follows: TGTGCCACCAGTGCCCCCATAGCGGGAGAGGGCACTGAAGCTTTCTTT.

The gene calls are TRBV25-1 and TRBJ1-2, with D perhaps TRBD1 (6 bases). The CDR3 totals 14 residues. The V and J ends lost 2 bases and 6 bases respectively, with 13 bases between them. Germline CDR1 MGHDK, CDR2 SYGVNS. The CDR3 is CASSEGGLYDGYTF. Here the CDR3 DNA reads TGTGCCAGCAGTGAAGGGGGGCTCTACGATGGCTACACCTTC.

Many counts were recorded for this clonotype. The rearrangement links TRBV7-9 to TRBJ1-1; no definite D call. V was clipped by 0 bases and J by 0 bases, with 14 bases between them. The CDR3 length is 17 residues. Germline CDR1 and CDR2: SEHNR and FQNEAQ (reference sequence). As DNA, the CDR3 is TGTGCCAGCAGCTTAGCCCGATTGCACCGATTGAACACTGAAGCTTTCTTT. As protein: CASSLARLHRLNTEAFF.

This clonotype appeared a few times. This sequence joins TRBV19 and TRBJ1-1; D call uncertain. CDR1 is LNHDA, CDR2 SQIVND, per germline (reference sequence). The CDR3 covers 13 residues. The germline V and J ends were trimmed by 2 bases and 7 bases, with 11 bases remaining between them. The CDR3 nucleotides read TGTGCCAGTAGTATAAAGCCGGGAGTTGAAGCTTTCTTT. Translation gives CASSIKPGVEAFF.

On this clonotype: Given a much more abundant clone one base away, this may be a read error. J is TRBJ2-2 and V is TRBV5-4; weak D call: TRBD1 (5 bases). This CDR3 comprises 17 residues. Germline V gene lookup returns CDR1 SGHNT and CDR2 YYREEE (reference sequence). CDR3 bases: TGTGCCAGCAGCTTCAGGGCGGTCGTACCTAACACCGAGGAGCTGTTTTTT. This encodes CASSFRAVVPNTEELFF.